This TCR beta chain was sequenced during a study of T cell responses to AZD1222 COVID-19 vaccine. In regard to this clone: Other nucleotide sequences in the sample specify the same CDR3.

The protocol was immunoSEQ multiplex PCR, while the TCRdb copy is restricted to in-frame clones and leaves out a portion. Of over 100,000 clones listed, 87% are singletons. This TCR derives from an adult who received the AZD1222 COVID-19 vaccine. Sequencing used peripheral blood, obtained 28 days after the second AZD1222 dose.

The CDR3 coding sequence is TGTGCCAGCAGCCAGGGGAACACTGAAGCTTTCTTT. Residues: CASSQGNTEAFF. The gene calls are TRBV3-1 (or the pseudogene TRBV3-2) and TRBJ1-1; no definite D call. The CDR3 contains 12 residues. V lost 3 bases to trimming and J lost 1 base, with 3 bases between them. Germline CDR1 and CDR2: LGHDT and YNNKEL (reference sequence).